This TCR beta chain was documented in a study of blood T cell repertoires in COVID-19. Whole-study context: Material from acute and convalescent COVID-19 was sourced from the United States, Italy and Spain.

Profiled with immunoSEQ multiplex PCR; TCRdb holds only in-frame clones, not every one. The sample lists more than 200,000 clones; about 88% were seen once. Sequenced: peripheral blood. The TCR comes from a man aged 30 to 39 with active or convalescent COVID-19.

As DNA, the CDR3 is TGTGCCAGCAGCGCAAGACAGGGTGGCACTGAAGCTTTCTTT. It is translated as CASSARQGGTEAFF. The rearrangement links TRBV9 to TRBJ1-1; 7 positions match TRBD1. The CDR3 is made up of 14 amino acids. V lost 3 bases, J lost 4 bases, and 6 bases stayed unmatched. Per the germline V gene, CDR1 is SGDLS and CDR2 is YYNGEE.